Sequencing of this T cell receptor beta chain was carried out in a study of blood T cell repertoires in COVID-19 (dated by TCRdb to the early 2020s). Study-level background: Collaborator samples came from the United States, Italy and Spain and covered acute and convalescent phases of COVID-19. The material from the prospective study consisted of cDNA or gDNA derived from T cells, B-cell-depleted T cells, or PBMCs. The dataset comprised deeply sampled blood TCRbeta repertoires from subjects exposed to, actively infected with, or recovered from COVID-19. The repertoires were released in a freely available public database meant as a resource for research on the immune response to SARS-CoV-2. The samples were drawn from two sources: the first 160 participants of the ongoing ImmuneRACE study, and 1,254 subjects contributed by 6 global collaborators. Sample metadata almost always included a de-identified subject ID, COVID-19 status, age in years and sex. Where HLA class I and class II types were available, the types were taken from metadata supplied by the sample provider, not from assay-based typing. Here is what the overall study found, with its caveats: The amount of clinical and demographic metadata varied by source and participant and was provided uncurated.

TCRbeta CDR3 regions were amplified from genomic DNA by means of the immunoSEQ Assay, a bias-controlled multiplex PCR. Concerning the study's data processing: Within the assay, amplification of reference gene primers was used to estimate how many nucleated cells each sample contained. To quantify the absolute abundance of each unique TCRbeta CDR3 rearrangement, sequence reads were collapsed and filtered. For each sample, productive Simpson clonality was calculated as the square root of Simpson's diversity index over productive rearrangements. Here the immuneACCESS table is served through TCRdb, limited to in-frame sequences with V and J called. Missing clones are a known gap in these copies; in checked studies unresolved V genes cover under half, and the rest lacks a known reason. The DNA gave D and trimming, while V, J and clone size come from that table. In all, the sample holds roughly 200,000 clones, and roughly 90% of those were seen once. Jointly, the top ten make up around 0.63% of the sample.

Notes on this clone: No cognate antigen has been identified for it. No clone much larger than this one lies a single base away; base qualities are absent.

Collaborating institutions collected whole blood in K2EDTA tubes following their own protocols. For TCRbeta analysis, collaborators shipped samples in one of three forms: frozen whole blood, isolated PBMCs, or DNA extracted from either of those sample types. This TCR was sampled from a man over 45 with acute or convalescent COVID-19. The sample comprised peripheral blood.

CDR3 region: CAWSSRSAGELFF. Here is the DNA: TGTGCCTGGAGTTCCAGGTCGGCCGGGGAGCTGTTTTTT. The chain is made from TRBV30 and TRBJ2-2; the D gene remains uncertain. The CDR3 measures 13 amino acids from cysteine to phenylalanine. The retained sequence is limited to the CDR3, 39 bases, with the frame set at the first base. V sheds 2 bases and J sheds 6 bases, leaving 10 bases between their ends. Taken from the germline V gene (reference sequence), the CDR1 and CDR2 loops are GTSNPN and SVGIG.